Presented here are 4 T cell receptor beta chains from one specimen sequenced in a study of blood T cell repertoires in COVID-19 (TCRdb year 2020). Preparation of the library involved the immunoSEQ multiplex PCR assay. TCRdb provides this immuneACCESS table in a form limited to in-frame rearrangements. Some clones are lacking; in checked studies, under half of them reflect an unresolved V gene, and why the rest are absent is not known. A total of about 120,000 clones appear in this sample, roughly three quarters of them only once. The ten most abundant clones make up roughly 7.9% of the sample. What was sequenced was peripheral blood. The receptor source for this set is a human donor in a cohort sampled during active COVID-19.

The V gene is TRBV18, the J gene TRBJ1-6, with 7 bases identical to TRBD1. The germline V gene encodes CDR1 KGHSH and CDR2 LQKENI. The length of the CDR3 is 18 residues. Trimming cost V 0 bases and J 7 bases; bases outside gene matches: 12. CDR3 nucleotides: TGTGCCAGCTCACCACCGAGACGAGGGGGCGAGGGAAATTCACCCCTCCACTTT. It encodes CASSPPRRGGEGNSPLHF. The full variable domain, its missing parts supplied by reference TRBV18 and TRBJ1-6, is NAGVMQNPRHLVRRRGQEARLRCSPMKGHSHVYWYRQLPEEGLKFMVYLQKENIIDESGMPKERFSAEFPKEGPSILRIQQVVRGDSAAYFCASSPPRRGGEGNSPLHFGNGTRLTVT.

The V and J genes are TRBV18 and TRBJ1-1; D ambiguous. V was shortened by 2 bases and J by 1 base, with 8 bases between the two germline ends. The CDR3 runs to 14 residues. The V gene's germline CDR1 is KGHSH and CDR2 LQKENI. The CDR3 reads CASSPGPGNTEAFF. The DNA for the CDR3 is TGTGCCAGCTCACCAGGGCCTGGGAACACTGAAGCTTTCTTT.

DNA for the CDR3: TGTGCCAGCAGCTTCGATGACAGCAACTATGGCTACACCTTC. Residues: CASSFDDSNYGYTF. This chain uses TRBV5-4 with TRBJ1-2; D may be TRBD1 (5 bases). The germline V gene encodes CDR1 SGHNT and CDR2 YYREEE (reference sequence). CDR3 length equals 14 residues. V was trimmed by 2 bases and J by 2 bases, leaving 10 bases between them.

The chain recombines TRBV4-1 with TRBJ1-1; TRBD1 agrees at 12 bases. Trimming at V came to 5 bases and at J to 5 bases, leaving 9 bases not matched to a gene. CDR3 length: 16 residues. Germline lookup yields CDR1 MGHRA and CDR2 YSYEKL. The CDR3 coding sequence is TGCGCCAGCAGCAAGGGACAGGGGGCGCTTGGGACTGAAGCTTTCTTT. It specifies CASSKGQGALGTEAFF.